There are many counts of the clone carrying this T cell receptor beta chain. This specimen belongs to a study of neurological immune-mediated disorders. This CDR3 is built from 14 residues. The V gene lost 0 bases and the J gene lost 6 bases, with 8 bases spanning the gap. Germline values: CDR1 ENHRY, CDR2 SYGVKD. TCRdb re-derived calls from the 5' RACE reads in MiXCR, one entry per CDR3 protein. The data show 55,000 to 85,000 distinct CDR3 sequences, 2.5% to 4% seen once. Sequences were obtained from PBMCs. This clonotype was sampled from a woman in her 50s with multiple sclerosis. The chain is built from TRBV10-3 and TRBJ1-4, with D possibly matching TRBD1 (6 bases). DNA for the CDR3: TGTGCCATCAGTGAGTCGACAGGTGATGAAAAACTGTTTTTT. Translated, it gives CAISESTGDEKLFF.